This T cell receptor beta chain came from a study of T cell repertoires in cytomegalovirus infection. The CDR3 is made up of 10 amino acids. Germline loops: CDR1 SQVTM, CDR2 ANQGSEA. TCRdb independently ran MiXCR on the reads; one entry per CDR3 protein. This table holds about 230,000 distinct CDR3 sequences, 22% found once. A word on this clonotype: At one boundary the junction diverges from the germline segment, which might be a read error.

The chain uses TRBV29-1 and TRBJ1-1, with TRBD1 as a possible D gene (6 bases). This clonotype was obtained from a human donor in good health (CMV status not recorded). Some clones in this sample may be carry-over from other donors' samples. The material sequenced was CD8+ T cells from PBMCs. The CDR3 loop reads CSVVEGGSVF. CDR3 in DNA: TGCAGCGTTGTCGAGGGGGGGTCCGTCTTT.